The next 29 T cell receptor beta chains were all read from a single sample in a study of CD8 T cells in Susac syndrome (dated by TCRdb to the late 2010s). The protocol used for the library was the immunoSEQ multiplex PCR assay. RNA was extracted with the RNeasy kit and roughly 0.45 to 1 ug was reverse transcribed using random hexamers. TCRdb trimmed the raw reads at Q25, called clones with MiXCR and kept productive beta chains. Identical CDR3 protein sequences are pooled into one entry, listed with their most common genes and DNA. The sample has some 99,000 distinct CDR3 sequences on record, roughly 97% of them singletons. The ten largest clonotypes hold approximately 0.093% of the sample. Material for sequencing was CD4+ T cells from PBMCs. The source of these receptors is a human donor in good health.

This sequence joins TRBV2 and TRBJ1-4, with D possibly being TRBD1 (6 bases). The CDR3 extends over 14 amino acids. V was shortened by 6 bases and J by 2 bases, with 10 bases between the two germline ends. Germline V gives CDR1 SNHLY, CDR2 FYNNEI. CDR3 loop: CASRVDSTNEKLFF. CDR3 bases: TGTGCCAGCAGAGTGGACAGCACTAATGAAAAACTGTTTTTT.

V usage is TRBV2 and J usage is TRBJ2-3; perhaps TRBD1 as D (5 bases). The CDR3 totals 12 residues. Germline V gene lookup returns CDR1 SNHLY and CDR2 FYNNEI. V shed 8 bases and J shed 4 bases, with 10 bases lying between them. The CDR3 nucleotides read TGTGCCAGCGACGGCAGGGCAGATACGCAGTATTTT. It translates to CASDGRADTQYF.

V and J are TRBV7-9 and TRBJ1-3; D is undetermined. V lost 5 bases to trimming and J lost 6 bases, with 17 bases between them. This CDR3 spans 15 amino acids. Germline V gene lookup returns CDR1 SEHNR and CDR2 FQNEAQ (reference sequence). The CDR3 loop is CASSPNTRDENTIYF. The DNA of the CDR3 is TGTGCCAGCAGCCCAAATACAAGAGATGAAAACACCATATATTTT.

The V and J genes are TRBV10-3 and TRBJ2-5; no reliable D call. Germline V CDR1 and CDR2: ENHRY, SYGVKD. The germline V and J ends were trimmed by 6 bases and 2 bases, with 13 bases remaining between them. CDR3 size: 14 residues. The CDR3 DNA follows: TGTGCCATCAGCGAGACGGGCAGACAAGAGACCCAGTACTTC. This codes for CAISETGRQETQYF.

The V gene is TRBV6-5, the J gene TRBJ2-4, with 8 positions matching TRBD1. The CDR3 has 15 residues. J gave up 7 bases and V 4 bases, and 9 bases lay outside the gene matches. The V gene's germline CDR1 is MNHEY and CDR2 SVGAGI. CDR3 sequence (DNA): TGTGCCAGCAGTTCAGGGGGCGCGGTAGGGAACATTCAGTACTTC. Translation gives CASSSGGAVGNIQYF.

The genes are TRBV13 and TRBJ2-7; TRBD1 is a possible D gene (6 bases). The V and J ends lost 2 bases and 3 bases respectively, with 26 bases between them. This CDR3 is built from 19 residues. Germline V gene lookup returns CDR1 PRHDT and CDR2 FYEKMQ (reference sequence). This CDR3 reads CASSLSGRGTYYPNYEQYF. CDR3 sequence (DNA): TGTGCCAGCAGCTTAAGCGGCAGGGGCACCTATTACCCCAACTACGAGCAGTACTTC.

The chain employs TRBV24-1 and TRBJ2-3, with D maybe TRBD1 (5 bases). Trimming left V 4 bases short and J 1 base short, with 11 bases between. CDR1 and CDR2 (germline): KGHDR, SFDVKD. The CDR3 totals 15 residues. CDR3 in DNA: TGTGCCACCAGTGACTCGAGACAGCGCACAGATACGCAGTATTTT. It encodes CATSDSRQRTDTQYF.

The rearrangement uses TRBV15 and TRBJ1-2; 9 bases fit TRBD1. J lost 2 bases, V lost 5 bases, and 3 bases had no gene match. This CDR3 has 14 amino acids. Per the germline V gene, CDR1 is LNHNV and CDR2 is YYDKDF (reference sequence). DNA for the CDR3: TGTGCCACCAGCTCGGGGACAGGGAACTATGGCTACACCTTC. Its translation: CATSSGTGNYGYTF.

This chain joins TRBV12-3 or TRBV12-4 and TRBJ2-5; 11 nucleotides match TRBD2. The CDR3 extends over 13 amino acids. V was clipped by 3 bases and J by 9 bases; unmatched bases: 3. The chain's CDR3 is CASSLHSGGAQYF. CDR3 in DNA: TGTGCCAGCAGTTTGCATAGCGGGGGGGCCCAGTACTTC.

This clonotype was seen just once. J is TRBJ2-7 and V is TRBV2, with TRBD1 identical over 7 bases. The CDR3 has 13 amino acids. Germline values: CDR1 SNHLY, CDR2 FYNNEI. Germline trimming cut 6 bases from V and 5 bases from J; bases unmatched to any gene: 7. Here the CDR3 DNA reads TGTGCCAGCAGGGAAACAGGGGTCAACGAGCAGTACTTC. This sequence encodes CASRETGVNEQYF.

V gene TRBV5-1 combines with J gene TRBJ1-4; D not resolved. The V gene lost 0 bases and the J gene lost 4 bases, with 7 bases spanning the gap. CDR3 length: 14 amino acids. Germline lookup yields CDR1 SGHRS and CDR2 YFSETQ. The CDR3 DNA is TGCGCCAGCAGCTTGGAAACGGGTAATGAAAAACTGTTTTTT. It yields the protein CASSLETGNEKLFF.

This clonotype was counted a single time. The rearrangement uses TRBV5-1 and TRBJ2-7; TRBD1 matches at 9 bases. Germline V gives CDR1 SGHRS, CDR2 YFSETQ. This CDR3 is built from 12 residues. V lost 4 bases to trimming and J lost 5 bases; unmatched junction nucleotides: 1. The CDR3 DNA reads as TGCGCCAGCAGCCGACAGGGGGACGAGCAGTACTTC. It is translated as CASSRQGDEQYF.

V gene TRBV6-5 combines with J gene TRBJ1-1; 9 nucleotides match TRBD1. The CDR3 has 16 amino acids. CDR1 is MNHEY, CDR2 SVGAGI, per germline. V shed 4 bases and J 1 base; nucleotides not matched to a gene: 7. The CDR3 protein is CASSSTGTGKNTEAFF. CDR3 DNA sequence: TGTGCCAGCAGTTCTACCGGGACAGGGAAGAACACTGAAGCTTTCTTT.

The chain combines TRBV28 with TRBJ1-4; possibly TRBD1 for D (5 bases). The CDR3 is made up of 14 amino acids. Germline V gene data show CDR1 as MDHEN and CDR2 as SYDVKM. Trimming removed 1 base from V and 9 bases from J, with 12 bases in between. The CDR3 sequence is CASSLSPDIKKLFF. For the CDR3, the DNA is TGTGCCAGCAGTTTATCACCGGACATCAAAAAACTGTTTTTT.

The chain couples TRBV24-1 to TRBJ2-7, with D perhaps being TRBD1 or TRBD2 (5 bases each). Germline assignment: CDR1 KGHDR and CDR2 SFDVKD. The CDR3 runs to 13 residues. Trimming shortened V by 6 bases and J by 4 bases, and 12 bases separated the two germline ends. CDR3 sequence reads: CATSKGDLYEQYF. CDR3 DNA: TGTGCCACCAGTAAAGGGGACCTGTACGAGCAGTACTTC.

V usage is TRBV11-2 and J usage is TRBJ2-2, with 10 positions matching TRBD2. Germline assignment: CDR1 SGHAT and CDR2 FQNNGV. The CDR3 is 15 residues long. After removal of 4 bases from V and 7 bases from J, the junction contained 6 bases not matched to a gene. CDR3 bases: TGTGCCAGCAGCTATAGCGGGGGGCGAATCGGGGAGCTGTTTTTT. The encoded protein is CASSYSGGRIGELFF.

The chain links TRBV11-2 to TRBJ2-5; the D gene is possibly TRBD2 (6 bases). Deletions cut 6 bases from V and 3 bases from J, with 11 bases between. This CDR3 region has 13 residues. Germline CDR1 reads SGHAT; CDR2 reads FQNNGV. This CDR3 reads CASRGGAEETQYF. CDR3 sequence (DNA): TGTGCCAGCAGGGGAGGTGCGGAAGAGACCCAGTACTTC. The entire variable domain, with the rest obtained from reference TRBV11-2 and TRBJ2-5, is as follows: EAGVAQSPRYKIIEKRQSVAFWCNPISGHATLYWYQQILGQGPKLLIQFQNNGVVDDSQLPKDRFSAERLKGVDSTLKIQPAKLEDSAVYLCASRGGAEETQYFGPGTRLLVL.

The rearrangement joins TRBV21-1 to TRBJ1-1; the table's D call, TRBD1, was not checked against the DNA. TRBV21-1 corresponds to a pseudogene. The CDR3 is 14 amino acids. The CDR3 DNA reads as TGTGCCAGCAGCAAGACAGCCGAGGGTACTGAAGCTTTCTTT. The encoded protein is CASSKTAEGTEAFF.

This chain uses TRBV20-1 with TRBJ1-1, with a tentative D call TRBD1 (5 bases). Germline CDR1 reads DFQATT; CDR2 reads SNEGSKA (reference sequence). This CDR3 has 14 residues. Trimming cost V 1 base and J 7 bases, with 16 bases left between them. The CDR3 DNA reads as TGCAGTGCTAGAGGGGGGGGGAACGCGCTTGAAGCTTTCTTT. The encoded protein is CSARGGGNALEAFF.

This rearrangement joins TRBV7-9 to TRBJ2-7; 8 bases fit TRBD2. The CDR3 is 14 amino acids. Trimming at V came to 3 bases and at J to 5 bases, leaving 6 bases not matched to a gene. The germline V gene encodes CDR1 SEHNR and CDR2 FQNEAQ (reference sequence). CDR3 sequence (DNA): TGTGCCAGCAGCTTCAATAGCGGGGACAACGAGCAGTACTTC. Residues: CASSFNSGDNEQYF. Drawing the rest from reference TRBV7-9 and TRBJ2-7, the complete variable domain is DTGVSQNPRHKITKRGQNVTFRCDPISEHNRLYWYRQTLGQGPEFLTYFQNEAQLEKSRLLSDRFSAERPKGSFSTLEIQRTEQGDSAMYLCASSFNSGDNEQYFGPGTRLTVT.

The chain uses TRBV3-1 and TRBJ1-1, with D tentatively TRBD1 (6 bases). The CDR3 loop spans 12 amino acids. The germline V and J ends were trimmed by 0 bases and 9 bases, with 8 bases remaining between them. Germline V gives CDR1 LGHDT, CDR2 YNNKEL (reference sequence). CDR3 nucleotide sequence: TGTGCCAGCAGCCAAGATCAGGGGCAAGCTTTCTTT. This gives the protein CASSQDQGQAFF.

The chain is built from TRBV12-3 or TRBV12-4 and TRBJ2-5, with D perhaps given as TRBD1 or TRBD2 (5 bases each). The CDR3 covers 12 residues. Trimming took off 10 bases at V and 3 bases at J, with 12 bases between the two ends. In nucleotides, the CDR3 is TGTGCCACCCGGGGACGCAAAGAGACCCAGTACTTC. Its protein product is CATRGRKETQYF.

The chain uses TRBV29-1 and TRBJ2-1, with D maybe TRBD2 (5 bases). Trimming pared 5 bases from V and 10 bases from J, leaving 9 bases between. Looked up from germline, CDR1 is SQVTM and CDR2 is ANQGSEA. The CDR3 sequence is 10 residues long. The CDR3 nucleotides are TGCAGCGTTATGGAGCGGGAGCAGTTCTTC. Protein sequence: CSVMEREQFF.

The CDR3 spells CSARAGDGSYGYTF. DNA of the CDR3: TGCAGTGCTAGGGCGGGAGACGGGAGCTATGGCTACACCTTC. The chain uses TRBV20-1 and TRBJ1-2; D is unclear. This CDR3 has 14 amino acids. V was shortened by 3 bases and J by 4 bases, with 15 bases between the two germline ends. Germline V lookup: CDR1 DFQATT, CDR2 SNEGSKA (reference sequence).

The CDR3 region is CASSLDRTTDTQYF. Written as DNA, the CDR3 is TGTGCCAGCAGCTTAGACAGGACCACAGATACGCAGTATTTT. This chain links TRBV11-1 with TRBJ2-3; perhaps TRBD1 as D (5 bases). Germline V lookup: CDR1 SGHAT, CDR2 FQDESV (reference sequence). The V gene lost 1 base and the J gene lost 2 bases, with 7 bases spanning the gap. The CDR3 consists of 14 residues.

This clonotype was recorded only once. V usage is TRBV7-9 and J usage is TRBJ1-2; possibly TRBD1 for D (6 bases). This CDR3 region has 14 residues. Germline V lookup: CDR1 SEHNR, CDR2 FQNEAQ (reference sequence). V gave up 5 bases and J gave up 4 bases, with 14 bases separating them. The CDR3 sequence is CASSLRDIFYGYTF. Here the CDR3 DNA reads TGTGCCAGCAGCCTTCGGGACATCTTCTATGGCTACACCTTC.

V and J are TRBV4-2 and TRBJ2-7, with 7 bases fitting TRBD2. The CDR3 totals 16 residues. Germline values: CDR1 LGHNA, CDR2 YNFKEQ. V was pared by 0 bases and J by 4 bases, with 9 bases of the junction left unmatched. The CDR3 DNA reads as TGTGCCAGCAGCCAAGATGGGCTTGGGGGGGGGTACGAGCAGTACTTC. Translated, it gives CASSQDGLGGGYEQYF.

This clonotype was seen once. The CDR3 DNA sequence: TGTGCCAGCAGCTCACCGGGGGCCATGGATGAGCAGTTCTTC. Its translation is CASSSPGAMDEQFF. V and J are TRBV7-2 and TRBJ2-1; the D gene could be TRBD1 or TRBD2 (6 bases each). In germline, CDR1 is SGHTA, CDR2 FQGNSA. CDR3 length equals 14 residues. V lost 4 bases and J 8 bases, leaving 15 bases between the germline ends.

This clonotype was recorded once. The chain uses TRBV29-1 and TRBJ1-1; no firm D call. V lost 7 bases and J 5 bases, leaving 17 bases between the germline ends. The CDR3 length is 13 residues. Germline CDR1 is SQVTM and CDR2 is ANQGSEA. CDR3 region: CSARTPTSTEAFF. CDR3 in DNA: TGCAGCGCTCGGACGCCGACAAGTACTGAAGCTTTCTTT.